This TCR beta chain was identified in a study of long-term antiretroviral therapy in people with HIV. The germline gives CDR1 ENHRY, CDR2 SYGVKD. This CDR3 has 15 amino acids. V was cut by 4 bases and J by 4 bases, with 11 bases left in between. At survey level, the immunoSEQ assay was run in its v3.0 version. Only in-frame clones appear in the TCRdb table, and some are missing; sequencing was by immunoSEQ multiplex PCR. The sample gives more than 35,000 clones, about 95% of which show up once; 2.7% is in the top ten. V and J are TRBV10-3 and TRBJ2-6; D call uncertain. This sequence was found in a woman aged 50 to 60 with HIV. The sample was unsorted PBMCs, taken 3.7 years after starting antiretroviral therapy. This CDR3 reads CAISGTSPGANVLTF. CDR3 bases: TGTGCCATCAGTGGCACCTCCCCCGGGGCCAACGTCCTGACTTTC.